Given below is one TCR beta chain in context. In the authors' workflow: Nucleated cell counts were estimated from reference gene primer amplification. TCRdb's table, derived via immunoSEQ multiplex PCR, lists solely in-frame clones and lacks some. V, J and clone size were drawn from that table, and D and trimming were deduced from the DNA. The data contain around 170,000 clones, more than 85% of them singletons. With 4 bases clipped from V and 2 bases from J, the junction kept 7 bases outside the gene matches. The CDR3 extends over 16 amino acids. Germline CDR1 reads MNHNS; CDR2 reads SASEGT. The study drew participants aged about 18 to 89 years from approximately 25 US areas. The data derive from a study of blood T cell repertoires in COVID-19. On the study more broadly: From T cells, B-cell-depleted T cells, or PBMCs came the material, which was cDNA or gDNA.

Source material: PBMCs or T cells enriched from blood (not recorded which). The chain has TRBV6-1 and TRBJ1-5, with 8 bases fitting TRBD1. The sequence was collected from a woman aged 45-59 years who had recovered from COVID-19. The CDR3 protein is CASSGQGAWGNQPQHF. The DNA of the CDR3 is TGTGCCAGCAGTGGCCAGGGGGCATGGGGCAATCAGCCCCAGCATTTT.